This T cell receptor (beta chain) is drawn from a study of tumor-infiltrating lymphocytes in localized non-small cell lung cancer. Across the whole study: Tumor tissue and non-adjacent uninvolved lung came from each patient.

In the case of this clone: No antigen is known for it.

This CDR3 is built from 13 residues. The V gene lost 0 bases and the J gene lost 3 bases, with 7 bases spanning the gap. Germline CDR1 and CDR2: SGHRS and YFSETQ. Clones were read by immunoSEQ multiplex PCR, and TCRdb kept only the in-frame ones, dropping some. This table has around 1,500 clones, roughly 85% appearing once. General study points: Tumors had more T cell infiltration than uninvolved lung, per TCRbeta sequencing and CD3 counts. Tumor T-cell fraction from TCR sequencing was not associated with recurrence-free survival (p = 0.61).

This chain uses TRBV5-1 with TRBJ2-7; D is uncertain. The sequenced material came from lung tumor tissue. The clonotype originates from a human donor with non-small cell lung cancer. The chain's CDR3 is CASSLGQDYEQYF. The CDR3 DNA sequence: TGCGCCAGCAGCTTGGGACAAGACTACGAGCAGTACTTC.